The T cell receptor beta chain described here comes from a study of blood T cell repertoires in COVID-19 (dated by TCRdb to 2020 to 2022). Study-level background: Samples covering the acute and convalescent phases of COVID-19 were provided by collaborators in the United States, Italy and Spain. The prospective study material was composed of cDNA or gDNA derived from T cells, B-cell-depleted T cells, or PBMCs. Subjects who had been exposed to COVID-19, were actively infected with it, or had recovered from it provided the deeply sampled blood TCRbeta repertoires that made up the dataset. The repertoires were made available in a free public database intended to serve as a resource for research on the immune response to SARS-CoV-2. The samples were drawn from two sources: the first 160 participants of the ongoing ImmuneRACE study, and 1,200 or so subjects contributed by 6 global collaborators. A de-identified subject ID, COVID-19 status, age in years and sex were almost always included in the sample metadata. Where HLA class I and class II types were available, the types were taken from metadata supplied by the sample provider, not from assay-based typing. Results and caveats for the whole study, not just this receptor: Clinical and demographic metadata were provided uncurated, with the amount varying by source and participant.

The CDR3 runs 14 amino acids, cysteine and phenylalanine included. Of the read, only the CDR3 DNA is kept; its 42 bases are in frame from base 1. Reading the germline V gene gives CDR1 MNHEY and CDR2 SVGAGI. The trim is 6 bases for V and 6 bases for J, with a gap of 18 bases between the germline ends. On this clone itself: Its antigen remains undetermined. Per-base quality was not reported, and no clone a single base away is much larger than it.

TCRbeta CDR3 regions were amplified from genomic DNA using the immunoSEQ Assay, a bias-controlled multiplex PCR. The source study handled its data this way. The number of nucleated cells in each sample was estimated by amplification of reference gene primers within the assay. Sequence reads were collapsed and filtered to measure the absolute abundance of every unique TCRbeta CDR3 rearrangement. For each sample, productive Simpson clonality was calculated as the square root of Simpson's diversity index across productive rearrangements. TCRdb re-hosts the immuneACCESS table, in-frame sequences only. Its copies lack some clones; in the studies checked, an unresolved V gene accounts for under half of them, and the cause for the rest is not known. V and J calls and clone size come straight from that table; D and trimming were deduced from the DNA. This sample is represented by some 210,000 clones; around 81% of them were singletons. 4.3% of the sample goes to the ten largest clones.

Participants in the prospective study were enrolled through a virtual design, were aged about 18 to 100 years, and lived in 24 United States geographic areas. Cohort assignment in the prospective study relied on participant-reported clinical history from a screening survey and a study questionnaire. In the prospective study, whole blood, serum and a nasopharyngeal or oropharyngeal swab were collected from each participant by mobile phlebotomists. Participants in the prospective study had the option to provide additional blood draws and questionnaires over an approximately 2-month period. Before DNA extraction, prospective study blood samples were shipped either frozen or at room temperature.

The TCR originated in a man younger than 45 with acute COVID-19. The sample was PBMCs or T cells enriched from blood (not recorded which). Recombination linked TRBV6-5 to TRBJ2-7, with TRBD1 perhaps the D gene, on 5 matching bases. The DNA reads as follows: TGTGCCAGCAGCAACCGGGTCAGGGTTGGCGAGCAGTACTTC. It codes for CASSNRVRVGEQYF.